These 16 T cell receptor beta chains came from one sample sequenced in a study of blood T cells in healthy people across ages. A second roughly 6 to 12 cycle PCR used barcoded and J-beta primers. TCRdb processed the 5' RACE reads anew with MiXCR; each CDR3 protein has one entry. The sample consists of 1.5 million to 2 million distinct CDR3 sequences, over 25% of them appearing once. Material for sequencing was blood. The receptors shown here come from a woman in her twenties or thirties in good health.

The chain links TRBV20-1 to TRBJ2-4; D is perhaps TRBD2 (6 bases). Trimming pared 7 bases from V and 13 bases from J, leaving 23 bases between. The CDR3 has 13 amino acids. In germline, CDR1 is DFQATT, CDR2 SNEGSKA (reference sequence). CDR3 loop: CSVGGDPRGEQYF. CDR3 bases: TGCAGTGTTGGCGGGGACCCGAGGGGAGAGCAGTACTTC.

The chain combines TRBV29-1 with TRBJ2-2; tentative D call: TRBD2 (6 bases). The germline gives CDR1 SQVTM, CDR2 ANQGSEA. This CDR3 contains 14 residues. V lost 7 bases and J lost 4, with 16 bases in between. The CDR3 coding sequence is TGCAGCGCCGATAGCGGCACTGGCACCGGGGAGCTGTTTTTT. This translates into CSADSGTGTGELFF.

This clonotype was seen repeatedly, ten times or more. The V call is TRBV29-1, the J call TRBJ2-5; 10 bases are shared with TRBD1. Unmatched junction bases numbered 2, after V lost 3 bases and J lost 4 bases. The CDR3 totals 13 residues. The germline V gene has CDR1 SQVTM and CDR2 ANQGSEA. The CDR3 sequence is CSVEGTGAETQYF. The CDR3 DNA sequence: TGCAGCGTTGAGGGGACAGGGGCAGAGACCCAGTACTTC.

V is TRBV30 and J is TRBJ1-1; tentatively, D is TRBD1 (5 bases). Germline lookup yields CDR1 GTSNPN and CDR2 SVGIG (reference sequence). Trimming shortened V by 2 bases and J by 11 bases, and 18 bases separated the two germline ends. This CDR3 comprises 13 residues. The CDR3 protein is CAWSPQTTRGAFF. Here the CDR3 DNA reads TGTGCCTGGAGTCCCCAGACTACCCGGGGGGCTTTCTTT.

In its sample, this clonotype was seen a few times. The V and J genes are TRBV12-3 or TRBV12-4 and TRBJ2-5; D is perhaps TRBD2 (5 bases). V shed 10 bases and J shed 5 bases, with 17 bases lying between them. The length of the CDR3 is 13 residues. Here the CDR3 DNA reads TGTGCCATTCAAAGCCGGGGAAAGGAGACCCAGTACTTC. Its translation is CAIQSRGKETQYF.

This clonotype was recorded a few times. This chain connects TRBV14 to TRBJ2-1; D could derive from TRBD1 or TRBD2 (6 bases each). V lost 5 bases and J lost 6, with 14 bases in between. This CDR3 comprises 14 residues. CDR1 and CDR2 from the germline V gene are SGHDN and FVKESK. CDR3 DNA sequence: TGTGCCAGCAGCGGATTCCGGGGGCGCAATGAGCAGTTCTTC. It translates to CASSGFRGRNEQFF. Based on the CDR3 plus reference TRBV14 and TRBJ2-1, the full variable domain is EAGVTQFPSHSVIEKGQTVTLRCDPISGHDNLYWYRRVMGKEIKFLLHFVKESKQDESGMPNNRFLAERTGGTYSTLKVQPAELEDSGVYFCASSGFRGRNEQFFGPGTRLTVL.

The V gene is TRBV18, the J gene TRBJ1-2; no clear D gene. V was clipped by 4 bases and J by 3 bases, with 9 bases between them. Germline values: CDR1 KGHSH, CDR2 LQKENI. The CDR3 is made up of 13 amino acids. CDR3 residues: CASSLDKHYGYTF. The CDR3 DNA is TGTGCCAGCTCACTTGACAAGCACTATGGCTACACCTTC.

The rearrangement links TRBV27 to TRBJ1-1, with 7 bases that match TRBD1. CDR1 and CDR2 (germline): MNHEY, SMNVEV (reference sequence). The CDR3 covers 18 residues. V trimming: 2 bases; J trimming: 4 bases; junction bases outside the gene matches: 16. The CDR3 coding sequence is TGTGCCAGCAGTTTAACCCCCCGCTACGCTGACAGGGTCACTGAAGCTTTCTTT. It codes for CASSLTPRYADRVTEAFF.

The table lists this clonotype with a few counts. The genes are TRBV20-1 and TRBJ1-4; unclear D gene. The germline gives CDR1 DFQATT, CDR2 SNEGSKA (reference sequence). The CDR3 contains 15 residues. V shed 0 bases and J shed 8 bases, with 16 bases lying between them. The CDR3 DNA is TGCAGTGCTAGAGAATCCCCGATGGGTCGAGAAAAACTGTTTTTT. It is translated as CSARESPMGREKLFF.

In this sample, this clonotype turned up a few times. The chain has TRBV29-1 and TRBJ2-7, with 9 bases matching TRBD1. The CDR3 sequence is 13 residues long. Per the germline V gene, CDR1 is SQVTM and CDR2 is ANQGSEA. Trimming removed 7 bases from V and 5 bases from J; junction bases left unmatched: 9. The CDR3 DNA reads as TGCAGCGCTGGGGGACAGGGCAACGACGAGCAGTACTTC. Translation gives CSAGGQGNDEQYF.

This clonotype was detected a few times. This chain uses TRBV6-4 with TRBJ2-1; TRBD2 aligns across 11 bases. This CDR3 contains 15 residues. After removal of 2 bases from V and 9 bases from J, the junction contained 6 bases not matched to a gene. Germline-derived CDR1 and CDR2 are MRHNA and SNTAGT. The CDR3 region is CASSDGLAGGVEQFF. CDR3 in DNA: TGTGCCAGCAGTGACGGGCTAGCGGGGGGAGTTGAGCAGTTCTTC.

V usage is TRBV12-3 or TRBV12-4 and J usage is TRBJ2-5, with a weak D call TRBD1 (6 bases). The CDR3 is made up of 18 amino acids. V lost 5 bases and J lost 5, with 27 bases in between. The CDR3 sequence is CASSQPRTASESRETQYF. The CDR3 DNA reads as TGTGCCAGCAGTCAACCTCGGACAGCGTCTGAATCAAGGGAGACCCAGTACTTC.

The sample holds many counts of this clonotype. The chain carries TRBV29-1 and TRBJ2-1; TRBD2 agrees at 11 bases. CDR3 length equals 19 residues. V trimming: 1 base; J trimming: 0 bases; junction bases outside the gene matches: 11. Germline V gives CDR1 SQVTM, CDR2 ANQGSEA. The CDR3 reads CSVEGAVLAGESSYNEQFF. Here the CDR3 DNA reads TGCAGCGTTGAAGGGGCCGTACTAGCGGGGGAAAGCTCCTACAATGAGCAGTTCTTC.

This clonotype was picked up one time. The chain combines TRBV13 with TRBJ2-1; D not certain. Germline CDR1 is PRHDT and CDR2 is FYEKMQ (reference sequence). V lost 0 bases, J lost 5 bases, and 8 bases lay in between. The CDR3 is made up of 14 amino acids. CDR3 nucleotide sequence: TGTGCCAGCAGCTTAGGGGCTAGTCACAATGAGCAGTTCTTC. Its translation is CASSLGASHNEQFF.

The chain carries TRBV7-9 and TRBJ1-1; unclear D gene. In germline, CDR1 is SEHNR, CDR2 FQNEAQ (reference sequence). V lost 1 base to trimming and J lost 2 bases, with 8 bases between them. The CDR3 loop spans 14 amino acids. In DNA form, the CDR3 reads TGTGCCAGCAGCTTAGTGAGGTCAAACACTGAAGCTTTCTTT. As protein: CASSLVRSNTEAFF.

A remark on this clonotype: Germline and junction disagree at one end, which may indicate a read error. The rearrangement uses TRBV12-3 or TRBV12-4 and TRBJ1-1, with no clear D. The CDR3 runs 13 residues. CDR3 sequence reads: CASRYSLNTEALF. As DNA, the CDR3 is TGTGCCAGCAGGTACTCTCTGAACACTGAAGCTTTGTTT.